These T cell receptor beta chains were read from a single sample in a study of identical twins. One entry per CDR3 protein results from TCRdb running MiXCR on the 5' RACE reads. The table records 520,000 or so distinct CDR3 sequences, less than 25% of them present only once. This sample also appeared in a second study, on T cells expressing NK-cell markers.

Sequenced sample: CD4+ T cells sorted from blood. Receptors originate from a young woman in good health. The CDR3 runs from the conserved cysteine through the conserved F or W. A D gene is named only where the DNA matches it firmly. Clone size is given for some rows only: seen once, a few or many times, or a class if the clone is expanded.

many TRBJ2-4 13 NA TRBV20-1 TGCAGTGCTAGAATCGGAGCCAAAAACATTCAGTACTTC CSARIGAKNIQYF
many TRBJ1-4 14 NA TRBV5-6 TGTGCCAGCAGCTTACGGGGGCCTAATGAAAAACTGTTTTTT CASSLRGPNEKLFF
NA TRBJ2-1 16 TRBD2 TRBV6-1 TGTGCCAGCAGCCTACTAGCGGTTGGATCCTACAATGAGCAGTTCTTC CASSLLAVGSYNEQFF
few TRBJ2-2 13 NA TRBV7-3 TGTGCCAGCAGCTTTACGGGGGACGGGGAGCTGTTTTTT CASSFTGDGELFF
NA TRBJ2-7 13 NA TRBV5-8 TGTGCCAGCAGCTTTCGGACACGACGGGGGCAGTACTTC CASSFRTRRGQYF
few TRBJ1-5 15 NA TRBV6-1 TGTGCCAGCAGCCAGGGACGGATCTTCGATCAGCCCCAGCATTTT CASSQGRIFDQPQHF
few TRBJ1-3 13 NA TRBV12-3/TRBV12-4 TGTGCCAGCAGACGGAATACTGGAAACACCATATATTTT CASRRNTGNTIYF
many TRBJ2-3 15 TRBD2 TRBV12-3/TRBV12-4 TGTGCCAGCCGGATACTAGCGGGATTTGCAGATACGCAGTATTTT CASRILAGFADTQYF
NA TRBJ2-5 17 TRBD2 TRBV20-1 TGCAGTGCTAGCTCAGGGAGCGGGGGCCTCTTGGGAGAGACCCAGTACTTC CSASSGSGGLLGETQYF
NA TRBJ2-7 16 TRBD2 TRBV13 TGTGCCAGCAGCTTAGTGGGGACTAGCGGGAGGCACGAGCAGTACTTC CASSLVGTSGRHEQYF
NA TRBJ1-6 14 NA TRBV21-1 TGTGCCAGCAGCAGCCGGGACATAAGTTCACCCCTCCACTTT CASSSRDISSPLHF
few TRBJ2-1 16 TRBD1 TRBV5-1 TGCGCCAGCAGCTTGGCCAGGGACAGGGTTTCCAATGAGCAGTTCTTC CASSLARDRVSNEQFF
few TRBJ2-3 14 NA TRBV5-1 TGCGCCAGCAGACCCCCCGGCAGTCCAGATACGCAGTATTTT CASRPPGSPDTQYF
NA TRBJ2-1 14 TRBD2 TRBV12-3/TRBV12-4 TGTGCCAGCAGTTTTAGACGGGAGGTTAATGAGCAGTTCTTC CASSFRREVNEQFF
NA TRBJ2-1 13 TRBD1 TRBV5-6 TGTGCCAGCAGCCCTAACAGGGGAAATGAGCAGTTCTTC CASSPNRGNEQFF
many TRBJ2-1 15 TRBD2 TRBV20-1 TGCAGTGCTAGTAGAGGACTAGCGGGGCTCAATGAGCAGTTCTTC CSASRGLAGLNEQFF
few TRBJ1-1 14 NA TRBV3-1 TGTGCCAGCAGCCAAGCACAGAAGAACACTGAAGCTTTCTTT CASSQAQKNTEAFF
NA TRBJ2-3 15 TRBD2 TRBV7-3 TGTGCCAGCAGCATCGATGTGGCTAGCGGGGGATCGCAGTATTTT CASSIDVASGGSQYF
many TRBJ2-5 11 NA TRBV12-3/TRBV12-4 TGTGCCAGCAGTATACAAGAGACCCAGTACTTC CASSIQETQYF
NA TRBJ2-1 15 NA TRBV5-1 TGCGCCAGCAGCTTGGCGTCAGGGGGGCGCAATGAGCAGTTCTTC CASSLASGGRNEQFF
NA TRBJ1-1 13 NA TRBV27 TGTGCCAGCATGGGCAGAATGAACACTGAAGCTTTCTTT CASMGRMNTEAFF
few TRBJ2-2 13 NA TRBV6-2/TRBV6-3 TGTGCCAGCAGTTTTAGGCGGACCGGGGAGCTGTTTTTT CASSFRRTGELFF
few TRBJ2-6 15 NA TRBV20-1 TGCAGTGCTAGAGATCAGACTTCTGGGGCCAACGTCCTGACTTTC CSARDQTSGANVLTF
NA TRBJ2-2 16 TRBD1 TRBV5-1 TGCGCCAGCAGCTCCGGGACAGCTGCGAACACCGGGGAGCTGTTTTTT CASSSGTAANTGELFF
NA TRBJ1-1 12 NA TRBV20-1 TGCAGTGCTAGAGATAAGGGAACTGAAGCTTTCTTT CSARDKGTEAFF
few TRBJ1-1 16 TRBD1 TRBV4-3 TGCGCCAGCAGCCAAGATTATGGGACAGGGGGCTACGGAGCTTTCTTT CASSQDYGTGGYGAFF
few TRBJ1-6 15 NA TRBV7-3 TGTGCCAGCAGCTTAGTCGCTCGGGATAATTCACCCCTCCACTTT CASSLVARDNSPLHF
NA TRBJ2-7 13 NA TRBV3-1 TGTGCCAGCAGCCAGACCGGGCTCGTTTGGCAGTACTTC CASSQTGLVWQYF
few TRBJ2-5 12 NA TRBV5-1 TGCGCCAGCAGCTTCCAGCAAGAGACCCAGTACTTC CASSFQQETQYF
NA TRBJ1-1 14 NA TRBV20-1 TGCAGTGCTAGGTCCCCTACAGCTTGGGACGGAGCTTTCTTT CSARSPTAWDGAFF
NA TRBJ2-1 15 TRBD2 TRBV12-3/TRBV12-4 TGTGCCAGCAGGAAGCGGGAGGGCATCTTCTATGAGCAGTTCTTC CASRKREGIFYEQFF
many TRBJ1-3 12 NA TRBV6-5 TGTGCCACATGGAGCCGGGGAAACACCATATATTTT CATWSRGNTIYF
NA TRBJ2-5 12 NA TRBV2 TGTGCCAGCAGAGATGGGACAGCCGGGGGGTACTTC CASRDGTAGGYF
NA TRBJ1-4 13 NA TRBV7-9 TGTGCCAGCGGCTGGTGGGTTGGCGAAAAACTGTTTTTT CASGWWVGEKLFF
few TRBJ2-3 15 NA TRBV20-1 TGCAGTGCCAGACGTCAGGGAAGGGGCACAGATACGCAGTATTTT CSARRQGRGTDTQYF
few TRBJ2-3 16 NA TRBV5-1 TGCGCCAGCAGCTTTGCAGCGTCCCCTGGCACAGATACGCAGTATTTT CASSFAASPGTDTQYF
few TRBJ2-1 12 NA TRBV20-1 TGCAGTGCTAGAGATCCCACCTATGAGCAGTTCTTC CSARDPTYEQFF
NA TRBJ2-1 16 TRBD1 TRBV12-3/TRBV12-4 TGTGCCAGCAGTTCACAGGGGGCAAAGTCCTACAATGAGCAGTTCTTC CASSSQGAKSYNEQFF
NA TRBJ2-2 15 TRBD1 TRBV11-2 TGTGCCAGCAGCTTTGGGCGGGACAGGACCGGGGAGCTGTTTTTT CASSFGRDRTGELFF
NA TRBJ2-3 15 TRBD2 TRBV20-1 TGCAGTGCTAGAACTAGCGGGAGGGGTGCAGATACGCAGTATTTT CSARTSGRGADTQYF
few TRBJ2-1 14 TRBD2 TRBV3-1 TGTGCCAGCAGCGCGCCCTTACTAGCGAATGAGCAGTTCTTC CASSAPLLANEQFF
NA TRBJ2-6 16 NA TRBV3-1 TGTGCCAGCAGTTTTCCGGGACACTCTGGGGCCAACGTCCTGACTTTC CASSFPGHSGANVLTF
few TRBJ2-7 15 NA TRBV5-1 TGCGCCAGCAGCTTTGCGTCTAGCGAGACCTACGAGCAGTACTTC CASSFASSETYEQYF
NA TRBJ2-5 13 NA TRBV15 TGTGCCACCAGCAGAAGGTACCAAGAGACCCAGTACTTC CATSRRYQETQYF
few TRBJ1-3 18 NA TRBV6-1 TGTGCCAGCAGAGCGGGGGCGATCCCCAACCGCTCTGGAAACACCATATATTTT CASRAGAIPNRSGNTIYF
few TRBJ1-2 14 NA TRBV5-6 TGTGCCAGCAGGAGGTGGGCGGACGGCTATGGCTACACCTTC CASRRWADGYGYTF
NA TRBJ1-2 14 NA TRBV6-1 TGTGCCAGCAGTCGGTTTCAGATGAACTATGGCTACACCTTC CASSRFQMNYGYTF
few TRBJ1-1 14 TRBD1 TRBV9 TGTGCCAGCAGCGTGGGACAGGGGAGGACTGAAGCTTTCTTT CASSVGQGRTEAFF
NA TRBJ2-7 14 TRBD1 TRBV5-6 TGTGCCAGCAGCTTGGGACAGGGTTCCCGCGAGCAGTACTTC CASSLGQGSREQYF
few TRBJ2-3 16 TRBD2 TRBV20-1 TGCAGTGCTAGAGATCTTTTAGCGGGGCTGCCAGATACGCAGTATTTT CSARDLLAGLPDTQYF
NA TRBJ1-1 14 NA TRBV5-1 TGCGCCAGCAGCTTGGCCCCGGCGAACACTGAAGCTTTCTTT CASSLAPANTEAFF